The present TCR beta chain was sequenced within a study of OX40 agonist ivuxolimab in advanced cancers. Germline V gene sequence: CDR1 SGHRS, CDR2 YFSETQ. V was trimmed by 4 bases and J by 3 bases, leaving 17 bases between them. The CDR3 is made up of 16 amino acids. Concerning this clone itself: Its antigen is not identified.

Libraries were prepared by immunoSEQ multiplex PCR; TCRdb keeps only in-frame clonotypes and omits some of them. The sample holds 50,000 to 70,000 clones; roughly 85% are singletons and the top ten take 3% to 4%. Study outcomes and limitations: Fewer expanded clones were found on average in CD4+ than in CD8+ T cells.

The TCR sequence derives from an adult with an advanced solid tumor such as melanoma, head and neck, liver or kidney cancer. Sequencing used CD4+ or CD8+ T cells sorted from blood, obtained in a trial of the OX40 agonist ivuxolimab. V and J are TRBV5-1 and TRBJ2-1, with a tentative D call TRBD2 (7 bases). As DNA, the CDR3 is TGCGCCAGCAGCCAACTAGCCGGGGGGCGCTACAATGAGCAGTTCTTC. It yields the protein CASSQLAGGRYNEQFF.